This T cell receptor beta chain was profiled in a study of control samples from healthy donors and cancer patients. Only in-frame clones appear in the TCRdb table, and some are missing; sequencing was by immunoSEQ multiplex PCR. This repertoire shows tens of thousands of clones, 87% found once; its top ten account for around 3.9%. The CDR3 runs 11 residues. Trimming pared 10 bases from V and 6 bases from J, leaving 12 bases between. Germline CDR1 and CDR2: SNHLY and FYNNEI. This receptor was identified in a female donor with melanoma. The rearrangement uses TRBV2 and TRBJ1-1; maybe TRBD1 (6 bases). Sequencing was carried out using formalin-fixed, paraffin-embedded tissue. Here the CDR3 DNA reads TGTGCCACCGGGGGCGGCCCTGAAGCTTTCTTT. Its protein is CATGGGPEAFF.